This TCR beta chain was sequenced in a study of CD8 T cells in Susac syndrome. The CDR3 has 14 residues. The ends were cut back, 5 bases at V and 3 bases at J, with 13 bases in the middle. Per germline, CDR1 MNHEY and CDR2 SMNVEV (reference sequence). The multiple sclerosis controls were treatment-naive patients, and their relapsing-remitting disease was stable or active. An amount of RNA that ranged from about 0.45 to 1 ug was reverse transcribed with random hexamers. With immunoSEQ multiplex PCR, TCR beta CDR3 was amplified across 54 Vbeta and 13 Jbeta. TCRdb passed the immunoSEQ multiplex PCR reads through MiXCR, listing each CDR3 protein once. The sample contains some 120,000 distinct CDR3 sequences, around 90% of which appear only once.

The specimen was CD8+ T cells from PBMCs. The V call is TRBV27, the J call TRBJ2-5; D unclear. The clonotype originates from a human donor with multiple sclerosis. The CDR3 DNA reads TGTGCCAGCAGTCCTGTAGACTCAAAAGAGACCCAGTACTTC. Translation: CASSPVDSKETQYF.